The present T cell receptor (beta chain) was sequenced within a study of T cell responses to AZD1222 COVID-19 vaccine (dated by TCRdb to about 2021). About the investigation overall: Because spike-specific TCR depth and breadth did not differ between the two schedules, AZD1222 recipients who got a second dose at roughly 4 weeks were pooled with those who got a second dose at roughly 12 weeks. Trial participants were enrolled into age subgroups of 18-55, 56-69 and 70-plus years, which contained 148, 28 and 57 TCR-sequenced participants, respectively. A total of 233 trial participants underwent TCR sequencing, of whom 207 had received two doses of AZD1222 and roughly 26 had received two doses of the MenACWY control vaccine.

Interpreted using the paper, the time point label stands for: baseline before first vaccination. The vaccinee samples were drawn from two UK trials, COV001 and COV002, one of which was a single-blind randomized controlled phase 2/3 trial testing AZD1222 (ChAdOx1 nCoV-19) in healthy adults. For TCRbeta chain sequencing, PBMC samples from trial participants were taken at day 0 and at day 28 after the second dose. Study-wide findings and limitations: CD4 TCRs associated with the vaccine covered the entire spike protein, and the dominant responses were in regions 160-218 and 743-854. After two AZD1222 doses, spike-specific TCR breadth and depth were significantly higher than at day 0 and than in MenACWY recipients. The 56-69-year group was small, and its depth increase did not reach significance, likely because of low power. Conclusions about previously exposed vaccinees are limited, since just five to seven AZD1222 recipients were seropositive for SARS-CoV-2 at baseline. Most participants were white British and females outnumbered males, and the authors suggested that clonal diversity may have been underestimated. Because no day 14 peak-response samples were available, the repertoires could be characterized only after the peak T cell response. Reportedly, close to half of the unique spike-specific TCRs recognized epitopes lying outside the regions that are mutated in the B.1.351 and B.1.1.7 variants.

From the cysteine through the phenylalanine, the CDR3 covers 15 amino acids. The sequence is cut down to CDR3 DNA, 45 bases in frame from base 1. Clipping removes 6 bases from V and 5 bases from J, with 9 as the unmatched junction base count. Via the germline V gene, CDR1 is SNHLY and CDR2 FYNNEI. The CDR3 regions of human TCRbeta chains were analyzed by immunosequencing. Regarding the original processing steps: Repertoire TCRs were matched against a reference library of SARS-CoV-2-specific TCRs generated with the MIRA antigen-specificity platform. Breadth was defined as the fraction of unique TCRs that were SARS-CoV-2-associated, and depth was defined as the fraction of total T cells that were SARS-CoV-2-associated. Each spike-specific TCR was assigned to its reactive spike region and to a CD4 or CD8 class using the MIRA data. Log10-transformed breadth and depth values were compared by one-way ANOVA with Sidak's multiple comparisons tests. TCRdb took this table from immuneACCESS and kept in-frame rearrangements with V and J called. Such tables lack part of the clones; where checked against another copy, unresolved V genes explain under half of the gap, and the rest is unexplained. Clonal size and the V and J genes are those of that table, whereas D and trimming came from the DNA. Recorded for this sample are under 200,000 clones; just over 90% of them occurred a single time. About 1.6% of the sample is taken by the ten largest.

With regard to this clone: Its antigen is currently not known. Nothing much larger sits one base from this clone, and base qualities are not available.

This receptor was identified in an adult in good health. The source material was peripheral blood, sampled on day 0 of AZD1222 vaccination. The chain is made from TRBV2 and TRBJ2-3, with 9 junctional bases fitting TRBD1. CDR3 loop: CASSLQGAVGDTQYF. The DNA sequence is TGTGCCAGCAGCTTACAGGGGGCAGTCGGAGATACGCAGTATTTT.